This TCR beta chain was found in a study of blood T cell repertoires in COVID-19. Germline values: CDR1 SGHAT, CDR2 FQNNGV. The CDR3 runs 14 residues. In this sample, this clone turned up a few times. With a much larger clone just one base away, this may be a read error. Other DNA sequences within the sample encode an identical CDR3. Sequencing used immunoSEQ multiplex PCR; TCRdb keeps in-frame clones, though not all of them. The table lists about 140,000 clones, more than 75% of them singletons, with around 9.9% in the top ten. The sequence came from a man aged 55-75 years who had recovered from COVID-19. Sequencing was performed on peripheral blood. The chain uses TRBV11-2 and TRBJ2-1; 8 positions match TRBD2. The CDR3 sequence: CARSLRGAGGEQFF. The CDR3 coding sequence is TGTGCCCGCAGCTTGAGGGGGGCGGGGGGCGAGCAGTTCTTC.